Following are 29 T cell receptor beta chains from one sample sequenced in a study of shared T cell receptors in the human thymus (dated by TCRdb to the early 2020s). The library was built by means of the immunoSEQ multiplex PCR assay. This immuneACCESS table, as held by TCRdb, lists in-frame sequences with V and J called but not all clones. Of the missing ones, under half trace to an unresolved V gene in checked studies; the others have no known cause. A total of some 720,000 clones appear in this sample, around 89% of them only once. The biggest ten clones account for 0.0095% to 0.011% of the sample. These same data were also listed under a study on human thymus T cells.

Sequencing was performed on thymocytes. The receptors originated from a boy under two years old with a congenital heart defect. Donor details come from another sample of the same person, matched by shared clones.

This chain connects TRBV19 to TRBJ2-1, with 10 bases identical to TRBD1. The J segment lost 6 bases and the V segment lost 3 bases, leaving 14 bases of the junction unmatched. This CDR3 has 18 residues. The germline gives CDR1 LNHDA, CDR2 SQIVND (reference sequence). This CDR3 reads CASSIDQPGTGEGNEQFF. The CDR3 nucleotides read TGTGCCAGTAGTATTGATCAACCCGGGACAGGGGAGGGCAATGAGCAGTTCTTC.

The chain is built from TRBV7-2 and TRBJ2-1; 9 bases align to TRBD2. Germline V CDR1 and CDR2: SGHTA, FQGNSA. V lost 1 base, J lost 2 bases, and 0 bases stayed unmatched. This CDR3 has 15 amino acids. CDR3 DNA sequence: TGTGCCAGCAGCTTAGGCGGGAGGGCCTACAATGAGCAGTTCTTC. Protein: CASSLGGRAYNEQFF. The variable domain in full, completed from reference TRBV7-2 and TRBJ2-1, reads GAGVSQSPSNKVTEKGKDVELRCDPISGHTALYWYRQSLGQGLEFLIYFQGNSAPDKSGLPSDRFSAERTGGSVSTLTIQRTQQEDSAVYLCASSLGGRAYNEQFFGPGTRLTVL.

The chain has TRBV6-5 and TRBJ2-3, with D perhaps TRBD1 (5 bases). There are 13 residues in the CDR3. The V and J ends lost 1 base and 5 bases respectively, with 7 bases between them. Germline-derived CDR1 and CDR2 are MNHEY and SVGAGI. The CDR3 sequence is CASSYWGRDTQYF. The CDR3 nucleotides read TGTGCCAGCAGTTACTGGGGCCGAGATACGCAGTATTTT.

The chain joins TRBV5-1 to TRBJ2-2; 8 bases agree with TRBD2. The length of the CDR3 is 19 residues. Germline assignment: CDR1 SGHRS and CDR2 YFSETQ. Germline trimming cut 0 bases from V and 5 bases from J; bases unmatched to any gene: 15. CDR3 amino acids: CASSLVAITSGSVTGELFF. The CDR3 DNA follows: TGCGCCAGCAGCTTGGTCGCGATCACCAGCGGGAGTGTGACCGGGGAGCTGTTTTTT.

V usage is TRBV5-5 and J usage is TRBJ2-7; TRBD2 matches at 12 bases. Germline loops: CDR1 SGHKS, CDR2 YYEKEE (reference sequence). Germline trimming cut 4 bases from V and 0 bases from J; bases unmatched to any gene: 2. The CDR3 loop spans 15 amino acids. The CDR3 spells CASSKTSGSSYEQYF. In DNA, the CDR3 is TGTGCCAGCAGCAAGACTAGCGGGAGCTCCTACGAGCAGTACTTC.

The genes are TRBV7-2 and TRBJ2-4, with D tentatively TRBD2 (5 bases). Germline CDR1 SGHTA, CDR2 FQGNSA. V was clipped by 4 bases and J by 8 bases, with 15 bases between them. The CDR3 sequence is 14 residues long. The CDR3 DNA sequence: TGTGCCAGCAGCTCCCAGCGGCCCGGGGACATTCAGTACTTC. This translates into CASSSQRPGDIQYF. The whole variable domain, filled in from reference TRBV7-2 and TRBJ2-4, reads GAGVSQSPSNKVTEKGKDVELRCDPISGHTALYWYRQSLGQGLEFLIYFQGNSAPDKSGLPSDRFSAERTGGSVSTLTIQRTQQEDSAVYLCASSSQRPGDIQYFGAGTRLSVL.

This rearrangement joins TRBV28 to TRBJ1-4; 10 bases agree with TRBD1. The CDR3 is made up of 16 amino acids. The junction had 4 bases not matched to a gene; V was cut back by 6 bases and J by 0 bases. Per the germline V gene, CDR1 is MDHEN and CDR2 is SYDVKM. The CDR3 coding sequence is TGTGCCAGCAGACGGGACAGGGGAGCAACTAATGAAAAACTGTTTTTT. It is translated as CASRRDRGATNEKLFF.

This chain links TRBV28 with TRBJ2-7; 10 nucleotides line up with TRBD2. CDR1 is MDHEN, CDR2 SYDVKM, per germline. CDR3 size: 20 residues. J lost 3 bases, V lost 3 bases, and 20 bases had no gene match. In DNA form, the CDR3 reads TGTGCCAGCAGTTTGGTAGGTGCTAGCGGGAGTCCGCAGTTACTCTACGAGCAGTACTTC. It translates to CASSLVGASGSPQLLYEQYF.

The count of this clone is one. This chain uses TRBV5-5 with TRBJ1-4; D not certain. The CDR3 runs 13 residues. V was cut by 0 bases and J by 8 bases, with 8 bases left in between. CDR1 is SGHKS, CDR2 YYEKEE, per germline (reference sequence). The CDR3 DNA follows: TGTGCCAGCAGCTTGGTTGACACCGAAAAACTGTTTTTT. Amino acids: CASSLVDTEKLFF.

The rearrangement links TRBV30 to TRBJ2-2; perhaps TRBD2 as D (6 bases). V was pared by 0 bases and J by 7 bases, with 18 bases between. The length of the CDR3 is 16 residues. The germline V gene has CDR1 GTSNPN and CDR2 SVGIG (reference sequence). CDR3 nucleotide sequence: TGTGCCTGGAGTGTATTTAATAGCGCGGGGCGCGGGGAGCTGTTTTTT. Its protein product is CAWSVFNSAGRGELFF.

The chain couples TRBV7-9 to TRBJ2-7, with 10 bases aligning to TRBD2. Losses at the gene ends were 1 base for V and 4 bases for J; bases not matched to a gene: 4. Germline V gene data show CDR1 as SEHNR and CDR2 as FQNEAQ (reference sequence). This CDR3 has 15 residues. The CDR3 DNA reads TGTGCCAGCAGCTTAGTGCTAGCGGGAGAGTACGAGCAGTACTTC. Its protein is CASSLVLAGEYEQYF.

The rearrangement joins TRBV12-5 to TRBJ1-5, with D uncertain. The CDR3 is 13 residues long. Per the germline V gene, CDR1 is LGHNT and CDR2 is FRNRAP. V gave up 11 bases and J gave up 3 bases, with 14 bases separating them. The CDR3: CASAEAPNQPQHF. The CDR3 DNA is TGTGCTTCTGCAGAGGCGCCCAATCAGCCCCAGCATTTT.

V gene TRBV7-6 combines with J gene TRBJ2-2, with 11 bases fitting TRBD2. CDR3 length equals 16 residues. V was clipped by 3 bases and J by 4 bases; unmatched bases: 4. Germline V gene sequence: CDR1 SGHVS, CDR2 FNYEAQ. CDR3 amino acids: CASSFSGRAFTGELFF. For the CDR3, the DNA is TGTGCCAGCAGCTTTAGCGGGAGGGCCTTCACCGGGGAGCTGTTTTTT. Drawing the rest from reference TRBV7-6 and TRBJ2-2, the complete variable domain is GAGVSQSPRYKVTKRGQDVALRCDPISGHVSLYWYRQALGQGPEFLTYFNYEAQQDKSGLPNDRFSAERPEGSISTLTIQRTEQRDSAMYRCASSFSGRAFTGELFFGEGSRLTVL.

The chain recombines TRBV7-9 with TRBJ2-2, with 9 bases fitting TRBD2. This CDR3 region has 16 residues. V gave up 1 base and J gave up 6 bases; unmatched junction bases: 6. Germline V lookup: CDR1 SEHNR, CDR2 FQNEAQ (reference sequence). The CDR3 DNA reads TGTGCCAGCAGCTTAGAATTGAGCGGGAGGTCCGGGGAGCTGTTTTTT. Protein product: CASSLELSGRSGELFF.

This rearrangement joins TRBV5-4 to TRBJ2-1; 8 bases are shared with TRBD2. After removal of 4 bases from V and 8 bases from J, the junction contained 11 bases not matched to a gene. Germline CDR1 is SGHNT and CDR2 is YYREEE (reference sequence). The CDR3 spans 15 residues. The CDR3 DNA reads as TGTGCCAGCAGCCCCCGGGGGGGGGCGCCCGATGAGCAGTTCTTC. Its protein is CASSPRGGAPDEQFF.

The chain combines TRBV11-3 with TRBJ2-1, with TRBD2 matching over 9 bases. The CDR3 has 17 amino acids. Germline V gives CDR1 SGHNT, CDR2 YENEEA. V was clipped by 1 base and J by 3 bases; unmatched bases: 7. In DNA, the CDR3 is TGTGCCAGCAGCTTAGGTGAGGCGGGGGGGGACTACAATGAGCAGTTCTTC. This codes for CASSLGEAGGDYNEQFF.

The chain is built from TRBV2 and TRBJ2-1; 7 bases line up with TRBD2. The CDR3 spans 15 residues. In germline, CDR1 is SNHLY, CDR2 FYNNEI. The CDR3 sequence: CARGQAGDRYNEQFF. As DNA, the CDR3 is TGTGCTCGAGGCCAGGCGGGAGACCGCTACAATGAGCAGTTCTTC.

This clone was seen more than once but under ten times. This chain links TRBV7-9 with TRBJ2-1, with TRBD2 identical over 13 bases. Trimming at V came to 5 bases and at J to 4 bases, leaving 8 bases not matched to a gene. The CDR3 has 17 residues. Per germline, CDR1 SEHNR and CDR2 FQNEAQ (reference sequence). The CDR3 is CASSPRGLAGSYNEQFF. Here the CDR3 DNA reads TGTGCCAGCAGCCCCCGGGGACTAGCGGGATCATACAATGAGCAGTTCTTC.

The chain uses TRBV7-6 and TRBJ2-3; D is perhaps TRBD2 (6 bases). The germline gives CDR1 SGHVS, CDR2 FNYEAQ. CDR3 size: 12 residues. V was cut by 4 bases and J by 12 bases, with 14 bases left in between. This CDR3 is CASSCGGPTQYF. DNA for the CDR3: TGTGCCAGCAGCTGCGGAGGGCCAACACAGTATTTT.

This chain uses TRBV30 with TRBJ1-2; 7 bases match TRBD1. The CDR3 consists of 11 residues. V lost 1 base to trimming and J lost 7 bases; unmatched junction nucleotides: 0. Per the germline V gene, CDR1 is GTSNPN and CDR2 is SVGIG (reference sequence). CDR3 sequence reads: CAWSDRGGYTF. The DNA of the CDR3 is TGTGCCTGGAGTGACAGGGGTGGCTACACCTTC.

J is TRBJ2-7 and V is TRBV10-3; D possibly corresponds to TRBD1 (6 bases). V was cut by 5 bases and J by 5 bases, with 10 bases left in between. The CDR3 is made up of 12 amino acids. Germline CDR1 reads ENHRY; CDR2 reads SYGVKD. This CDR3 reads CAISQQGNEQYF. For the CDR3, the DNA is TGTGCCATCAGTCAACAGGGCAACGAGCAGTACTTC.

This clone was seen only once. This rearrangement joins TRBV7-9 to TRBJ2-3; D remains ambiguous. The V gene's germline CDR1 is SEHNR and CDR2 FQNEAQ (reference sequence). V lost 5 bases, J lost 9 bases, and 15 bases lay in between. The CDR3 consists of 13 residues. CDR3 nucleotide sequence: TGTGCCAGCAGCCCCGCAGGCCACTCCACGCAGTATTTT. Translating gives CASSPAGHSTQYF. The variable domain in full, completed from reference TRBV7-9 and TRBJ2-3, reads DTGVSQNPRHKITKRGQNVTFRCDPISEHNRLYWYRQTLGQGPEFLTYFQNEAQLEKSRLLSDRFSAERPKGSFSTLEIQRTEQGDSAMYLCASSPAGHSTQYFGPGTRLTVL.

The rearrangement links TRBV4-2 to TRBJ1-2; D not resolved. CDR1 and CDR2 (germline): LGHNA, YNFKEQ. V lost 0 bases to trimming and J lost 3 bases, with 11 bases between them. The CDR3 has 15 residues. In nucleotides, the CDR3 is TGTGCCAGCAGCCAAGAACGCCGGACTGACTATGGCTACACCTTC. This encodes CASSQERRTDYGYTF.

The V and J genes are TRBV15 and TRBJ2-1, with 11 bases matching TRBD2. The CDR3 spans 17 residues. The germline gives CDR1 LNHNV, CDR2 YYDKDF (reference sequence). V was pared by 5 bases and J by 8 bases, with 14 bases of the junction left unmatched. CDR3 residues: CATSGLVGIAGGHEQFF. CDR3 bases: TGTGCCACCAGCGGCCTGGTGGGGATAGCGGGAGGGCATGAGCAGTTCTTC.

This sequence joins TRBV6-6 and TRBJ2-2, with D maybe TRBD1 (6 bases). In germline, CDR1 is MNHNY, CDR2 SVGAGI (reference sequence). The ends were cut back, 6 bases at V and 8 bases at J, with 19 bases in the middle. CDR3 length: 15 residues. CDR3 nucleotides: TGTGCCAGCAGGAGAGACAGGCCGAGGGGAGGGGAGCTGTTTTTT. This encodes CASRRDRPRGGELFF.

As DNA, the CDR3 is TGCGCCAGCAGCCTCGGGACACCGAACACTGAAGCTTTCTTT. Protein: CASSLGTPNTEAFF. The chain couples TRBV4-3 to TRBJ1-1; possible D gene TRBD1, 6 bases. V lost 4 bases to trimming and J lost 1 base, with 10 bases between them. There are 14 residues in the CDR3. Looked up from germline, CDR1 is LGHNA and CDR2 is YSLEER.

The CDR3 DNA reads as TGCAGCGTCGTGTGTGAGCGGGACAGGGATAAACCTGAAGCTTTCTTT. It yields the protein CSVVCERDRDKPEAFF. The chain joins TRBV29-1 to TRBJ1-1; 9 nucleotides align to TRBD1. The CDR3 consists of 16 residues. Germline CDR1 is SQVTM and CDR2 is ANQGSEA. V lost 6 bases and J lost 6; bases outside the gene matches: 17.

This chain connects TRBV7-9 to TRBJ2-7; maybe TRBD1 (5 bases). The CDR3 totals 16 residues. Trimming cost V 0 bases and J 1 base, with 13 bases left between them. Germline V gene sequence: CDR1 SEHNR, CDR2 FQNEAQ (reference sequence). The CDR3 DNA is TGTGCCAGCAGCTTAGCCCAGGCAGGGCGATCCTACGAGCAGTACTTC. Translating gives CASSLAQAGRSYEQYF. Supplemented by reference TRBV7-9 and TRBJ2-7, the full variable domain reads DTGVSQNPRHKITKRGQNVTFRCDPISEHNRLYWYRQTLGQGPEFLTYFQNEAQLEKSRLLSDRFSAERPKGSFSTLEIQRTEQGDSAMYLCASSLAQAGRSYEQYFGPGTRLTVT.

V is TRBV7-3 and J is TRBJ2-1; 13 positions agree with TRBD2. Germline CDR1 is SGHTA and CDR2 is FQGTGA. V was pared by 5 bases and J by 0 bases, with 10 bases of the junction left unmatched. The length of the CDR3 is 19 residues. CDR3 amino acids: CASSTRLAGGISSYNEQFF. The CDR3 coding sequence is TGTGCCAGCAGCACCCGACTAGCGGGAGGAATCAGCTCCTACAATGAGCAGTTCTTC. The full variable domain, rest sourced from reference TRBV7-3 and TRBJ2-1, is GAGVSQTPSNKVTEKGKYVELRCDPISGHTALYWYRQSLGQGPEFLIYFQGTGAADDSGLPNDRFFAVRPEGSVSTLKIQRTERGDSAVYLCASSTRLAGGISSYNEQFFGPGTRLTVL.